These 23 T cell receptor beta chains were all obtained from the same sample, sequenced in a study of blood T cell repertoires in COVID-19. The protocol was immunoSEQ multiplex PCR, while the TCRdb copy is restricted to in-frame clones and leaves out a portion. The table records under 130,000 clones, over 75% of them present only once. The sequencing input was peripheral blood. Receptor source: a man in his fifties or sixties with acute or convalescent COVID-19.

The V and J genes are TRBV2 and TRBJ2-3, with D tentatively TRBD1 (6 bases). Trimming took 5 bases from V and 2 from J, leaving 14 bases between them. The CDR3 sequence is 15 residues long. Looked up from germline, CDR1 is SNHLY and CDR2 is FYNNEI. The CDR3 loop reads CASSPFRDNTDTQYF. CDR3 nucleotide sequence: TGTGCCAGCAGTCCCTTCCGGGACAACACAGATACGCAGTATTTT.

V is TRBV5-4 and J is TRBJ1-1; D is undetermined. The CDR3 runs 13 residues. The germline V gene encodes CDR1 SGHNT and CDR2 YYREEE (reference sequence). V lost 5 bases and J lost 4, with 12 bases in between. The CDR3 region has the DNA TGTGCCAGCAGGGGCGGAGGACCCACTGAAGCTTTCTTT. Protein sequence: CASRGGGPTEAFF.

The V gene is TRBV10-3, the J gene TRBJ2-3, with 11 bases that match TRBD2. Germline V lookup: CDR1 ENHRY, CDR2 SYGVKD. The V segment lost 6 bases and the J segment 2 bases; nucleotides outside the gene matches: 7. This CDR3 contains 16 residues. The CDR3 is CAIRTTSGGNTDTQYF. For the CDR3, the DNA is TGTGCCATCAGGACTACTAGCGGGGGAAACACAGATACGCAGTATTTT.

The chain has TRBV19 and TRBJ1-5; a weak D match, TRBD1 (6 bases). Germline V CDR1 and CDR2: LNHDA, SQIVND (reference sequence). This CDR3 has 16 residues. Trimming left V 3 bases short and J 6 bases short, with 18 bases between. The CDR3, as DNA: TGTGCCAGTAGTATCTTGAGCGGGGGGCTCGGTCAGCCCCAGCATTTT. Translated, it gives CASSILSGGLGQPQHF.

The V and J genes are TRBV6-6 and TRBJ2-7; a weak D match, TRBD1 (5 bases). V dropped 6 bases and J dropped 0 bases, with 12 bases sitting between them. In germline, CDR1 is MNHNY, CDR2 SVGAGI (reference sequence). CDR3 length: 14 residues. CDR3 protein: CASSRQRSSYEQYF. The CDR3 region has the DNA TGTGCCAGCAGCCGACAGAGGTCCTCCTACGAGCAGTACTTC.

This chain connects TRBV18 to TRBJ1-4; D is ambiguous. V was trimmed by 2 bases and J by 8 bases, leaving 9 bases between them. The CDR3 loop spans 13 amino acids. Germline CDR1 and CDR2: KGHSH and LQKENI. The CDR3 spells CASSPGHGEKLFF. The CDR3 DNA sequence: TGTGCCAGCTCACCAGGGCATGGAGAAAAACTGTTTTTT.

This sequence joins TRBV19 and TRBJ1-1; 8 bases are shared with TRBD1. Germline CDR1 LNHDA, CDR2 SQIVND (reference sequence). The CDR3 is 15 amino acids. Trimming cost V 10 bases and J 1 base; bases outside gene matches: 11. CDR3 sequence (DNA): TGTGCCATCCGAGAGACCGGGACAGGGAACACTGAAGCTTTCTTT. Translating gives CAIRETGTGNTEAFF.

The V and J genes are TRBV19 and TRBJ1-5; the D gene is possibly TRBD1 (5 bases). Germline CDR1 is LNHDA and CDR2 is SQIVND (reference sequence). This CDR3 contains 15 residues. The V gene lost 7 bases and the J gene lost 3 bases, with 16 bases spanning the gap. CDR3 loop: CASTPSGGANQPQHF. In DNA form, the CDR3 reads TGTGCCAGTACCCCATCAGGAGGGGCCAATCAGCCCCAGCATTTT.

The CDR3 nucleotides read TGTGCCAGCAGTCCGGGGGGACCCCTCCACTTT. It is translated as CASSPGGPLHF. The J gene is TRBJ1-6, the V gene TRBV6-5; D perhaps matches TRBD1 (5 bases). The CDR3 sequence is 11 residues long. The V gene's germline CDR1 is MNHEY and CDR2 SVGAGI. V shed 5 bases and J shed 12 bases, with 8 bases lying between them.

The V call is TRBV6-6, the J call TRBJ1-5; 10 bases are a match to TRBD1. Per the germline V gene, CDR1 is MNHNY and CDR2 is SVGAGI (reference sequence). Losses at the gene ends were 2 bases for V and 7 bases for J; bases not matched to a gene: 5. This CDR3 contains 15 residues. CDR3 in DNA: TGTGCCAGCAGTTACGTGACAGGGGGCGAGCAGCCCCAGCATTTT. Translated, it gives CASSYVTGGEQPQHF.

In its sample, this clone was seen many times. One end of the junction varies from germline; a read error may be responsible. The J gene is TRBJ1-2, the V gene TRBV4-1; D not certain. The CDR3 is made up of 10 amino acids. Germline lookup yields CDR1 MGHRA and CDR2 YSYEKL. The CDR3 DNA reads as TGCGCCAGCAGGTTAAATGAGGGATTCTTC. Translating gives CASRLNEGFF.

V gene TRBV12-3 or TRBV12-4 combines with J gene TRBJ2-7; D is unresolved. Trimming shortened V by 3 bases and J by 0 bases, and 6 bases separated the two germline ends. The CDR3 is 13 residues long. CDR3 sequence (DNA): TGTGCCAGCAGTTTTGCAGGCTCCTACGAGCAGTACTTC. Protein sequence: CASSFAGSYEQYF.

The chain links TRBV5-1 to TRBJ2-1; the D is unclear. The V and J ends lost 0 bases and 6 bases respectively, with 7 bases between them. This CDR3 is 13 amino acids long. The germline V gene encodes CDR1 SGHRS and CDR2 YFSETQ. CDR3 in DNA: TGCGCCAGCAGCTTGGTCTACGTCAATGAGCAGTTCTTC. Its protein product is CASSLVYVNEQFF.

The rearrangement joins TRBV11-3 to TRBJ2-7; 7 bases are a match to TRBD1. Germline values: CDR1 SGHNT, CDR2 YENEEA. The CDR3 extends over 17 amino acids. V shed 3 bases, J shed 2 bases, and the junction held 13 bases outside the gene matches. In nucleotides, the CDR3 is TGTGCCAGCAGCTTGGCGGGTTGGGACAGCCTAACCTACGAGCAGTACTTC. Amino acid sequence: CASSLAGWDSLTYEQYF.

The chain combines TRBV24-1 with TRBJ2-2; tentative D call: TRBD2 (5 bases). The CDR3 spans 13 residues. In germline, CDR1 is KGHDR, CDR2 SFDVKD. V gave up 8 bases and J gave up 5 bases, with 11 bases separating them. The CDR3 DNA reads TGTGCCACCACCGATCCGGGGACCGGGGAGCTGTTTTTT. Encoded protein: CATTDPGTGELFF.

The chain joins TRBV5-8 to TRBJ2-3, with 10 bases matching TRBD2. CDR3 length: 17 amino acids. J was trimmed by 4 bases and V by 4 bases; bases with no gene match: 12. The germline CDR1 and CDR2 sequences are SGHTS and YDEGEE. CDR3 protein: CASSPGGASGGADTQYF. CDR3 DNA sequence: TGTGCCAGCAGCCCCGGTGGGGCTAGCGGGGGTGCAGATACGCAGTATTTT.

The chain joins TRBV2 to TRBJ1-2; 10 bases are shared with TRBD1. J was trimmed by 4 bases and V by 6 bases; bases with no gene match: 5. CDR3 length: 14 amino acids. The germline gives CDR1 SNHLY, CDR2 FYNNEI. DNA of the CDR3: TGTGCCAGCAGCGAAAGGGACAGGGGCTATGGCTACACCTTC. Translation gives CASSERDRGYGYTF.

The J gene is TRBJ2-5, the V gene TRBV5-1; TRBD2 agrees at 7 bases. This CDR3 comprises 14 residues. Germline CDR1 is SGHRS and CDR2 is YFSETQ. J was trimmed by 5 bases and V by 4 bases; bases with no gene match: 8. This chain's CDR3 is CASSTGEGRETQYF. In nucleotides, the CDR3 is TGCGCCAGCAGCACCGGGGAGGGAAGGGAGACCCAGTACTTC.

V is TRBV30 and J is TRBJ1-3; maybe TRBD1 (6 bases). Trimming removed 3 bases at V and 9 bases at J, with 18 bases between. Germline V gene lookup returns CDR1 GTSNPN and CDR2 SVGIG (reference sequence). The CDR3 length is 14 residues. This CDR3 is CAWSLLGGPSTIYF. The CDR3 DNA follows: TGTGCCTGGAGCTTACTCGGGGGGCCTAGCACCATATATTTT. The entire variable domain, with the rest obtained from reference TRBV30 and TRBJ1-3, is as follows: SQTIHQWPATLVQPVGSPLSLECTVEGTSNPNLYWYRQAAGRGLQLLFYSVGIGQISSEVPQNLSASRPQDRQFILSSKKLLLSDSGFYLCAWSLLGGPSTIYFGEGSWLTVV.

In this sample, this clone turned up once. The chain recombines TRBV12-3 or TRBV12-4 with TRBJ2-7; D ambiguous. The CDR3 extends over 11 amino acids. Trimming took off 3 bases at V and 2 bases at J, with 2 bases between the two ends. The CDR3, as DNA: TGTGCCAGCAGTTTCGCCTACGAGCAGTACTTC. This translates into CASSFAYEQYF.

The chain has TRBV6-1 and TRBJ2-7, with D tentatively TRBD2 (6 bases). V lost 2 bases and J 3 bases, leaving 11 bases between the germline ends. The CDR3 is 14 amino acids. Germline-derived CDR1 and CDR2 are MNHNS and SASEGT. CDR3 DNA: TGTGCCAGCAGTGAACCGGAGGGAGGCTACGAGCAGTACTTC. This translates into CASSEPEGGYEQYF.

The rearrangement uses TRBV10-3 and TRBJ1-3, with 8 bases matching TRBD1. Germline lookup yields CDR1 ENHRY and CDR2 SYGVKD. Trimming removed 3 bases from V and 0 bases from J; junction bases left unmatched: 7. The length of the CDR3 is 17 residues. In DNA form, the CDR3 reads TGTGCCATCAGTGAACTAGAGACAGGGGTCTCTGGAAACACCATATATTTT. Protein: CAISELETGVSGNTIYF.

The sample holds one count of this clone. This chain links TRBV19 with TRBJ1-6, with TRBD1 matching 7 bases. The CDR3 loop spans 14 amino acids. Germline values: CDR1 LNHDA, CDR2 SQIVND (reference sequence). Trimming removed 7 bases from V and 6 bases from J; junction bases left unmatched: 6. The DNA for the CDR3 is TGTGCCAGTAATCCCGGGACAGTTAATTCACCCCTCCACTTT. Its protein is CASNPGTVNSPLHF. Complete variable domain (other parts from reference TRBV19 and TRBJ1-6): DGGITQSPKYLFRKEGQNVTLSCEQNLNHDAMYWYRQDPGQGLRLIYYSQIVNDFQKGDIAEGYSVSREKKESFPLTVTSAQKNPTAFYLCASNPGTVNSPLHFGNGTRLTVT.